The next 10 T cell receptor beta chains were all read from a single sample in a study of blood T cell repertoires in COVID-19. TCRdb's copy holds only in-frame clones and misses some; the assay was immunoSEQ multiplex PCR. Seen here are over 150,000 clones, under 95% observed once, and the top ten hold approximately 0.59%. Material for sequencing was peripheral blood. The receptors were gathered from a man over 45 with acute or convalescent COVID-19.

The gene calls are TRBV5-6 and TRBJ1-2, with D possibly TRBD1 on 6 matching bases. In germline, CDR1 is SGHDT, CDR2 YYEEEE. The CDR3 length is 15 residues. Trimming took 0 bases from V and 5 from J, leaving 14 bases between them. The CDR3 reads CASSLGAGDRYGYTF. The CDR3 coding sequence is TGTGCCAGCAGCTTGGGGGCAGGGGATCGGTATGGCTACACCTTC.

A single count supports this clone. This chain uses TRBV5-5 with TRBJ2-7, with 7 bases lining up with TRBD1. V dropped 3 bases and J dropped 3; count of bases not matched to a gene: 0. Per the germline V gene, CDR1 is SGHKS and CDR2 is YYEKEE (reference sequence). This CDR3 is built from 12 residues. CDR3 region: CASSYRGYEQYV. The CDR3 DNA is TGTGCCAGCAGCTACAGGGGCTACGAGCAGTACGTC.

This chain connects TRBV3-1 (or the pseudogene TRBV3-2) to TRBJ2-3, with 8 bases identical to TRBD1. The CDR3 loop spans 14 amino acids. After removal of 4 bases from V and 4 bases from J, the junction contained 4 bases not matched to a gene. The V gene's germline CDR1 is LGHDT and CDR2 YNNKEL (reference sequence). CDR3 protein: CASSLDRASDTQYF. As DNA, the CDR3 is TGTGCCAGCAGCCTGGACAGGGCATCAGATACGCAGTATTTT.

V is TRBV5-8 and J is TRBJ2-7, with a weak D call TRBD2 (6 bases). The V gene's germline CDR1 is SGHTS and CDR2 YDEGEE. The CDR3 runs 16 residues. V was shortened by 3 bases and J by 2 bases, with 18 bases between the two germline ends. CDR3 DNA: TGTGCCAGCAGCTCAGGAGGGCTAAGCATCCCCTACGAGCAGTACTTC. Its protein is CASSSGGLSIPYEQYF.

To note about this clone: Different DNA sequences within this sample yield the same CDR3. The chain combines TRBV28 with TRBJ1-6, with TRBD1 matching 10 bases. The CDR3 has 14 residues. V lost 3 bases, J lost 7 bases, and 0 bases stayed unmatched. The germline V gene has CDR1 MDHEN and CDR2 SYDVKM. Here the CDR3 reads CASSLGQGNSPLHF. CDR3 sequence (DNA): TGTGCCAGCAGTTTGGGACAGGGGAATTCACCCCTCCACTTT.

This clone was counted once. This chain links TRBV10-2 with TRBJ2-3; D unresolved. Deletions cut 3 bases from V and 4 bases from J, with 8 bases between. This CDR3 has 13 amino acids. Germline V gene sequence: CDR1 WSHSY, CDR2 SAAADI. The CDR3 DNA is TGCGCCAGCAGTGACTCCCCGGCAGATACGCAGTATTTT. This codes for CASSDSPADTQYF.

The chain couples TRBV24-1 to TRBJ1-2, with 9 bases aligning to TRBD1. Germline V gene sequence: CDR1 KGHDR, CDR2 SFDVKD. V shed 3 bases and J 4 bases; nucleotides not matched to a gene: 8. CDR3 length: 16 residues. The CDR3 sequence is CATSDPGTGRSYGYTF. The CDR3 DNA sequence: TGTGCCACCAGTGATCCCGGGACAGGGCGTTCCTATGGCTACACCTTC.

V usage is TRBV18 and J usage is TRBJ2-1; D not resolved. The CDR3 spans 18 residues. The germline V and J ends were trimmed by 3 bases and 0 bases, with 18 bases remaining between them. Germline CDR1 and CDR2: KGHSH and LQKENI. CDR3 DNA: TGTGCCAGCTCACCGCAAACATCAAAGGCTAGCTCCTACAATGAGCAGTTCTTC. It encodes CASSPQTSKASSYNEQFF.

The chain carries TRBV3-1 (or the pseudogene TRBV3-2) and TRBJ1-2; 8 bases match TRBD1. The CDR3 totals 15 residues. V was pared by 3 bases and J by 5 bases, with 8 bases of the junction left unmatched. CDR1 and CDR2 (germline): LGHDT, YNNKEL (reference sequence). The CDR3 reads CASSQTGEGQYGYTF. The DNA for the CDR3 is TGTGCCAGCAGCCAGACAGGGGAGGGACAATATGGCTACACCTTC.

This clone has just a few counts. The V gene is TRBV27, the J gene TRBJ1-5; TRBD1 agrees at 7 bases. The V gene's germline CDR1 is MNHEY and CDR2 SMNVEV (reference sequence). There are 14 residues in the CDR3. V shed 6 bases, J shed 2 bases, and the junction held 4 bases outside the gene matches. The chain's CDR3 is CASRITGGNQPQHF. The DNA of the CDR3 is TGTGCCAGCAGGATTACAGGGGGCAATCAGCCCCAGCATTTT.